The 21 T cell receptor beta chains below were found in one sample sequenced in a study of shared clonotypes between healthy human individuals. TCRdb's copy holds only in-frame clones and misses some; the assay was immunoSEQ multiplex PCR. The sample records roughly 680,000 clones, 55% to 80% being singletons. Input material: memory CD4+ T cells sorted from blood. Specified subset: CD45RA-negative fraction. The receptors were gathered from a woman aged 30 to 39 in good health.

The V gene is TRBV30, the J gene TRBJ1-1; 9 positions agree with TRBD1. V lost 2 bases, J lost 5 bases, and 6 bases stayed unmatched. This CDR3 is built from 14 residues. Germline CDR1 is GTSNPN and CDR2 is SVGIG (reference sequence). The CDR3 DNA reads as TGTGCCTGGAGTTTACAGGGGGCGAGGACTGAAGCTTTCTTT. It yields the protein CAWSLQGARTEAFF.

This clone was counted many times. Other DNA sequences in this sample translate to the same CDR3. The V call is TRBV15, the J call TRBJ2-1, with D perhaps TRBD2 (6 bases). This CDR3 is 16 amino acids long. Germline CDR1 LNHNV, CDR2 YYDKDF (reference sequence). V was shortened by 0 bases and J by 3 bases, with 12 bases between the two germline ends. The CDR3 spells CATSRDGAGSYNEQFF. The CDR3 bases are TGTGCCACCAGCAGAGATGGTGCGGGAAGCTACAATGAGCAGTTCTTC.

This clone was counted only a few times. J is TRBJ1-1 and V is TRBV5-1; 7 bases align to TRBD1. The V gene end was trimmed by 3 bases and the J gene end by 8 bases; junction bases not matched to a gene: 13. The germline CDR1 and CDR2 sequences are SGHRS and YFSETQ. The CDR3 length is 15 residues. Here the CDR3 DNA reads TGCGCCAGCAGCTGGGGGTCCGACAGGGCGGTCGAAGCTTTCTTT. This codes for CASSWGSDRAVEAFF.

This clone was counted once. The CDR3 loop is CASSLRLAGGPRNEQFF. CDR3 DNA: TGTGCCAGCAGCTTGCGTCTAGCGGGAGGGCCGCGCAATGAGCAGTTCTTC. This chain uses TRBV13 with TRBJ2-1; TRBD2 agrees at 12 bases. Per the germline V gene, CDR1 is PRHDT and CDR2 is FYEKMQ (reference sequence). The V segment lost 3 bases and the J segment 6 bases; nucleotides outside the gene matches: 9. The CDR3 contains 17 residues.

V and J are TRBV6-5 and TRBJ2-7, with TRBD1 matching over 8 bases. CDR1 is MNHEY, CDR2 SVGAGI, per germline. This CDR3 has 15 residues. V dropped 5 bases and J dropped 2; count of bases not matched to a gene: 8. This CDR3 is CASSNPGQAAYEQYF. CDR3 nucleotide sequence: TGTGCCAGCAGTAACCCGGGACAGGCTGCCTACGAGCAGTACTTC.

This clone was counted a few times. This chain links TRBV6-1 with TRBJ2-7; TRBD2 agrees at 10 bases. The trim removed 4 bases at V and 5 bases at J, leaving 11 bases unmatched. The germline CDR1 and CDR2 sequences are MNHNS and SASEGT. CDR3 size: 16 residues. In nucleotides, the CDR3 is TGTGCCAGCAGTGCCATTCTAGCGGGAGAGTACCACGAGCAGTACTTC. Translation gives CASSAILAGEYHEQYF.

The chain links TRBV28 to TRBJ1-3; the D gene is possibly TRBD1 (6 bases). CDR1 and CDR2 (germline): MDHEN, SYDVKM. The CDR3 spans 18 residues. V lost 1 base and J lost 0, with 16 bases in between. The chain's CDR3 is CASSLSPPGHFSGNTIYF. In nucleotides, the CDR3 is TGTGCCAGCAGTTTATCTCCACCGGGACACTTCTCTGGAAACACCATATATTTT.

The chain is built from TRBV18 and TRBJ2-6; weak D call: TRBD2 (6 bases). V was cut by 3 bases and J by 2 bases, with 14 bases left in between. The CDR3 has 17 amino acids. CDR1 and CDR2 from the germline V gene are KGHSH and LQKENI. The CDR3 DNA reads as TGTGCCAGCTCACCTCCGGGACTTGGAACTGGGGCCAACGTCCTGACTTTC. Translation: CASSPPGLGTGANVLTF.

The chain employs TRBV10-3 and TRBJ2-2; D call uncertain. The CDR3 loop spans 14 amino acids. Germline V lookup: CDR1 ENHRY, CDR2 SYGVKD. Between the trimmed V and J ends, which lost 6 bases and 2 bases, there was a span of 10 bases. This CDR3 is CAISLEENTGELFF. The CDR3 DNA is TGTGCCATCAGCCTAGAGGAAAACACCGGGGAGCTGTTTTTT.

The chain combines TRBV7-8 with TRBJ2-7; D is possibly TRBD1 (7 bases). The CDR3 is made up of 16 amino acids. CDR1 and CDR2 from the germline V gene are SGHVS and FQNEAQ. V was trimmed by 0 bases and J by 0 bases, leaving 12 bases between them. CDR3 protein: CASSLARQGGSYEQYF. In DNA, the CDR3 is TGTGCCAGCAGCTTAGCTCGGCAGGGGGGCTCCTACGAGCAGTACTTC.

The gene calls are TRBV28 and TRBJ1-1; TRBD1 aligns across 7 bases. The CDR3 is 14 amino acids. V trimming: 5 bases; J trimming: 6 bases; junction bases outside the gene matches: 9. Germline-derived CDR1 and CDR2 are MDHEN and SYDVKM. The CDR3 sequence: CASSPITRGAEAFF. In DNA, the CDR3 is TGTGCCAGCAGTCCTATAACCAGGGGGGCTGAAGCTTTCTTT.

This clone was counted only a few times. The rearrangement joins TRBV28 to TRBJ2-2, with 15 positions matching TRBD2. V gave up 5 bases and J gave up 7 bases; unmatched junction bases: 8. The CDR3 sequence is 17 residues long. Per germline, CDR1 MDHEN and CDR2 SYDVKM. The CDR3 coding sequence is TGTGCCAGCAGTACTCGGACTAGCGGGAGGGCAGGCGGGGAGCTGTTTTTT. Its protein product is CASSTRTSGRAGGELFF.

The rearrangement joins TRBV21-1 to TRBJ2-1. TRBV21-1 is annotated as a pseudogene. The CDR3 extends over 16 amino acids. The CDR3 here is CASSKENKGRYNEQFF. The CDR3 region has the DNA TGTGCCAGCAGCAAAGAGAACAAGGGACGGTACAATGAGCAGTTCTTC.

The chain recombines TRBV6-6 with TRBJ2-3; the D is unclear. Germline CDR1 reads MNHNY; CDR2 reads SVGAGI (reference sequence). The germline V and J ends were trimmed by 0 bases and 3 bases, with 10 bases remaining between them. The CDR3 consists of 15 residues. As DNA, the CDR3 is TGTGCCAGCAGTTACTCGAAAGGGAATACAGATACGCAGTATTTT. Encoded protein: CASSYSKGNTDTQYF.

This clone was recorded a few times. This CDR3 is also generated by other DNA sequences in the sample. The chain recombines TRBV28 with TRBJ2-3; 7 nucleotides line up with TRBD2. This CDR3 is built from 15 residues. CDR1 and CDR2 (germline): MDHEN, SYDVKM. J gave up 1 base and V 8 bases, and 9 bases lay outside the gene matches. This CDR3 reads CASGGRASGTDTQYF. The CDR3, as DNA: TGTGCCAGCGGGGGGAGGGCCTCCGGCACAGATACGCAGTATTTT.

Worth noting for this clone: A much larger clone sits a single nucleotide away, making a read error possible. This sample includes further DNA sequences coding for the same CDR3. This chain joins TRBV4-1 and TRBJ1-5; D unclear. Germline V gives CDR1 MGHRA, CDR2 YSYEKL. CDR3 length: 14 amino acids. V lost 0 bases and J 2 bases, leaving 5 bases between the germline ends. The CDR3 loop is CASSQDPGNQPQHF. For the CDR3, the DNA is TGCGCCAGCAGCCAAGATCCCGGCAATCAGCCCCAGCATTTT.

The chain couples TRBV5-1 to TRBJ2-7; either TRBD1 or TRBD2 may supply D (5 bases each). Trimming stripped 3 bases from V and 2 bases from J, with 12 bases between. This CDR3 comprises 14 residues. Germline CDR1 SGHRS, CDR2 YFSETQ. CDR3 nucleotides: TGCGCCAGCAGCTGGGGGACGGTGACCTACGAGCAGTACTTC. It translates to CASSWGTVTYEQYF.

The chain links TRBV9 to TRBJ2-1; 9 bases fit TRBD2. This CDR3 has 15 residues. Germline trimming cut 1 base from V and 3 bases from J; bases unmatched to any gene: 2. Germline V CDR1 and CDR2: SGDLS, YYNGEE. The CDR3 here is CASSVSSGNYNEQFF. The CDR3 bases are TGTGCCAGCAGCGTATCTAGCGGGAACTACAATGAGCAGTTCTTC.

The rearrangement joins TRBV19 to TRBJ1-1; D remains ambiguous. Germline CDR1 reads LNHDA; CDR2 reads SQIVND (reference sequence). V lost 6 bases and J lost 3, with 14 bases in between. CDR3 length equals 14 residues. The CDR3 region is CASSEWAGDTEAFF. CDR3 nucleotides: TGTGCCAGTAGCGAGTGGGCGGGAGACACTGAAGCTTTCTTT.

The chain carries TRBV6-1 and TRBJ2-3; 7 nucleotides align to TRBD1. V was clipped by 6 bases and J by 0 bases; unmatched bases: 6. Germline CDR1 reads MNHNS; CDR2 reads SASEGT. This CDR3 is 15 amino acids long. CDR3 protein: CASSKRTGSTDTQYF. The CDR3 region has the DNA TGTGCCAGCAGCAAAAGGACAGGCAGCACAGATACGCAGTATTTT.

The chain carries TRBV6-1 and TRBJ1-1; 10 positions match TRBD1. The CDR3 is 18 amino acids. After removal of 2 bases from V and 4 bases from J, the junction contained 13 bases not matched to a gene. CDR1 and CDR2 (germline): MNHNS, SASEGT. The CDR3: CASSEFSTGGVRSTEAFF. In nucleotides, the CDR3 is TGTGCCAGCAGTGAATTCTCGACAGGGGGCGTGAGGAGCACTGAAGCTTTCTTT.